This entry concerns a single TCR beta chain. This specimen belongs to a study of blood T cell repertoires in COVID-19. Study as a whole: The United States, Italy and Spain provided the acute and convalescent COVID-19 samples.

Produced via immunoSEQ multiplex PCR; TCRdb's table is partial and in-frame only. The table shows about 250,000 clones, with over 75% occurring only once. The sequenced material came from PBMCs or T cells enriched from blood (not recorded which). The sequence derives from a woman aged 18-35 years who had recovered from COVID-19.

CDR3 region: CASSPGTSFSYEQYF. For the CDR3, the DNA is TGTGCCAGCAGCCCCGGGACTAGCTTCTCCTACGAGCAGTACTTC. V gene TRBV3-1 (or the pseudogene TRBV3-2) combines with J gene TRBJ2-7; 9 nucleotides line up with TRBD2. The germline V gene encodes CDR1 LGHDT and CDR2 YNNKEL (reference sequence). This CDR3 contains 15 residues. Germline trimming cut 4 bases from V and 0 bases from J; bases unmatched to any gene: 4.